The sequence of this T cell receptor beta chain was determined in a study of T cell changes during pregnancy in multiple sclerosis. TCRdb keeps only in-frame clones here, not all; method: immunoSEQ multiplex PCR. The sample shows tens of thousands of clones, about 93% of them seen only once. This CDR3 comprises 12 residues. Per the germline V gene, CDR1 is SNHLY and CDR2 is FYNNEI. V was pared by 7 bases and J by 3 bases, with 10 bases between. The source material was peripheral blood, sampled in the first trimester of pregnancy. The sequence was obtained from a female donor in good health, enrolled as a control in a pregnancy study. The genes are TRBV2 and TRBJ2-7, with unresolved D. The CDR3, as DNA: TGTGCCAGCAAATCAGGCAACTACGAGCAGTACTTC. It codes for CASKSGNYEQYF.